The clone carrying this T cell receptor (beta chain) was seen more than once but under ten times. Its antigen is unknown. The sample comes from a study of blood T cells in healthy people across ages. Points from the study as a whole: Any changes in expanded clonotypes were possibly confounded, as donor CMV status remained unknown.

V lost 4 bases and J lost 3, with 13 bases in between. The CDR3 consists of 14 residues. From germline, CDR1 is SGHNT and CDR2 YYREEE (reference sequence). Next came a second PCR, run for about 7 to 12 cycles, which used a sample-barcoded 5' primer along with a J-beta primer mix. TCRdb recomputed calls from the 5' RACE reads with MiXCR, one row per CDR3 protein. The sample has more than 650,000 distinct CDR3 sequences, around 24% seen once; the top ten hold about 3%. Another study also made use of these data, one on T cells of mothers and their children.

The clonotype was recovered from a boy under 18 in good health. This sequence joins TRBV5-4 and TRBJ2-5; D is tentatively TRBD1 or TRBD2 (5 bases each). Sequencing was done on a sample of blood. The DNA of the CDR3 is TGTGCCAGCAGCGGGGGACGGGGAGAAGAGACCCAGTACTTC. This gives the protein CASSGGRGEETQYF.